This TCR beta chain stems from a study of PD-L1 blockade in urothelial cancer. Study information: Enrolled patients had been treated previously with 0 to 3 chemotherapy regimens. When blood samples were assessed, the median T cell count was about 140,000.

Germline V gene sequence: CDR1 SGDLS, CDR2 YYNGEE. Losses at the gene ends were 3 bases for V and 7 bases for J; bases not matched to a gene: 8. This CDR3 spans 15 amino acids. Assay: immunoSEQ multiplex PCR; the TCRdb copy retains only in-frame clones and omits some. Counted here are 95,000 to 150,000 clones, 86% occurring once; the ten biggest clones make up roughly 2.3%. The sample's time point: peripheral blood 6 weeks after treatment start. Each patient gave between 1 and 8 samples, pretreatment and on-treatment. This receptor was identified in a man over 45 with urothelial cancer. The sequencing used PBMCs, collected around atezolizumab (anti-PD-L1) treatment. The chain employs TRBV9 and TRBJ2-1; TRBD1 matches at 9 bases. The CDR3 coding sequence is TGTGCCAGCAGCGGAGGACAGGGGCCGGGGAATGAGCAGTTCTTC. Its protein is CASSGGQGPGNEQFF.